This TCR beta chain comes out of a study of vaccination effects on CD4 cells after COVID-19. Whole-study findings and limits: After vaccination, at late timepoints, clones induced by infection and by vaccine contracted markedly.

Sequencing in the ViraFEST assay came after antigen-specific CD4+ T cells had been expanded with viral peptide pools, which were used to stimulate PBMC. Subsequent to approximately 11 days of culture, CD4+ T cells were isolated. All vaccine recipients tested negative for nucleocapsid antibodies and had never contracted SARS-CoV-2 infection. V lost 1 base to trimming and J lost 0 bases, with 7 bases between them. This CDR3 region has 14 residues. Germline values: CDR1 LGHDT, CDR2 YNNKEL (reference sequence). The method was immunoSEQ multiplex PCR; TCRdb's version includes in-frame clones alone and lacks a portion of them. This sample has about 52,000 clones, with more than 70% found just once. As concerns this clone: The antigen remains undetermined.

Material: CD4+ T cells from PBMCs cultured with HCoV-OC43 spike peptides, obtained before COVID-19 vaccination. This sample's subset: HCoV-OC43 spike overlapping peptide pool stimulation. The sequence was obtained from a human donor who received a COVID-19 vaccine. The rearrangement joins TRBV3-1 (or the pseudogene TRBV3-2) to TRBJ2-7, with D hard to call. CDR3 region: CASSQAGGSYEQYV. CDR3 DNA sequence: TGTGCCAGCAGCCAAGCAGGTGGCTCCTACGAGCAGTACGTC.